This T cell receptor beta chain came from a study of cytomegalovirus exposure and HLA in healthy donors. Study information: The same platform used for the roughly 600 first-cohort repertoires was also used for the 120 or so validation repertoires, as a later analysis reported.

Sequencing was performed with immunoSEQ multiplex PCR; in TCRdb, only in-frame clones are kept and a portion is missing. The repertoire holds 200,000 or so clones, with roughly 87% as singletons. Findings of the study overall: It was confirmed in vitro that three of the CMV-associated chains were specific for CMV antigens. Subsequent analysis showed first-cohort TCR clusters tending to co-occur in 95 to 150 validation repertoires. As was reported, the classifier diagnosed cytomegalovirus status with high specificity and sensitivity.

V lost 5 bases, J lost 1 base, and 7 bases stayed unmatched. The CDR3 runs to 15 residues. CDR1 is SEHNR, CDR2 FQNEAQ, per germline (reference sequence). Regarding this clone: What it recognizes is unknown.

What was sequenced was PBMCs. This clonotype was obtained from a woman between 18 and 29 years old in good health and CMV-seropositive. The genes are TRBV7-9 and TRBJ1-1; 7 bases fit TRBD1. For the CDR3, the DNA is TGTGCCAGCAGCGTAATGGGACAGCCGAACACTGAAGCTTTCTTT. Translated, it gives CASSVMGQPNTEAFF.